These 5 T cell receptor beta chains were all obtained from the same sample, sequenced in a study of cytomegalovirus exposure and HLA in healthy donors. 13 Jbeta primers and 60 Vbeta primers were used for the PCR. Method: immunoSEQ multiplex PCR; TCRdb's copy keeps in-frame clones and lacks some. The data contain roughly 30,000 clones, approximately 90% of them seen just once; the ten biggest clones take up approximately 3%. The sequencing sample was made of PBMCs. The source is a boy younger than 18 in good health and CMV-seronegative.

The chain carries TRBV7-8 and TRBJ1-2, with a tentative D call TRBD1 (5 bases). Trimming took 1 base from V and 8 from J, leaving 11 bases between them. Germline loops: CDR1 SGHVS, CDR2 FQNEAQ. The CDR3 sequence is 13 residues long. The CDR3 spells CASSLGGEKGYTF. The CDR3 bases are TGTGCCAGCAGCTTAGGGGGGGAGAAGGGCTACACCTTC.

The chain carries TRBV7-9 and TRBJ1-2, with D perhaps matching TRBD1 (5 bases). V gave up 5 bases and J gave up 6 bases, with 31 bases separating them. Germline V gene lookup returns CDR1 SEHNR and CDR2 FQNEAQ (reference sequence). The CDR3 totals 19 residues. CDR3 coding DNA: TGTGCCAGCAGCGGGGCTACTCTCCGAAGTCAAGGTCAGGGCCATGGCTACACCTTC. Translation: CASSGATLRSQGQGHGYTF.

The V and J genes are TRBV7-9 and TRBJ2-3, with 12 bases matching TRBD2. CDR1 is SEHNR, CDR2 FQNEAQ, per germline (reference sequence). The V and J ends lost 5 bases and 6 bases, in that order; junction bases with no gene match: 9. The length of the CDR3 is 16 residues. CDR3 region: CASSRYVGTSGDTQYF. The CDR3 nucleotides read TGTGCCAGCAGCCGCTACGTCGGGACTAGCGGGGATACGCAGTATTTT.

This clone was seen a few times. This chain connects TRBV6-5 to TRBJ1-2, with TRBD1 identical over 7 bases. This CDR3 is built from 11 residues. Germline V gene lookup returns CDR1 MNHEY and CDR2 SVGAGI. Losses at the gene ends were 5 bases for V and 7 bases for J; bases not matched to a gene: 1. The CDR3 loop is CASSHRGGYTF. DNA of the CDR3: TGTGCCAGCAGTCACAGGGGTGGCTACACCTTC.

The chain employs TRBV13 and TRBJ2-2; tentative D call: TRBD1 (5 bases). From germline, CDR1 is PRHDT and CDR2 FYEKMQ (reference sequence). V was pared by 5 bases and J by 4 bases, with 17 bases between. This CDR3 is built from 16 residues. In nucleotides, the CDR3 is TGTGCCAGCAGCCTCCGGACAAGGGGATCCACCGGGGAGCTGTTTTTT. This sequence encodes CASSLRTRGSTGELFF.